This entry concerns a single TCR beta chain. The antigen is not known. The data stem from a study of spatial heterogeneity in lung cancer. Study details: Mean representation of each unique TCR and UMI combination in the raw reads exceeded nine occurrences. Notes on the study in general: Blood showed ubiquitous tumor TCRs more often at resection than at routine follow-up.

Single TCR cDNA molecules each had their own unique molecular identifier. TCRdb reprocessed the 5' RACE reads via MiXCR and lists one record per CDR3 protein. This table has around 45,000 distinct CDR3 sequences, about 13% appearing once. Time point of the sample: sample taken at primary tumor resection. Unsorted tumor, nontumor lung tissue or cryopreserved PBMC supplied the whole RNA. This TCR came from a male donor with early-stage non-small cell lung cancer. The sequencing here drew on PBMCs, taken at surgery.

The CDR3 bases are TGTGCCAGCAGCTTAGAAAGGTCCAGGGGGAACTATCAGCCCCAGCATTTT. It is translated as CASSLERSRGNYQPQHF. The rearrangement uses TRBV7-9 and TRBJ1-5; 7 bases fit TRBD1. The V gene's germline CDR1 is SEHNR and CDR2 FQNEAQ (reference sequence). V lost 1 base to trimming and J lost 5 bases; unmatched junction nucleotides: 11. This CDR3 region has 17 residues. The full variable domain, in which reference TRBV7-9 and TRBJ1-5 provide the parts outside the CDR3, is DTGVSQNPRHKITKRGQNVTFRCDPISEHNRLYWYRQTLGQGPEFLTYFQNEAQLEKSRLLSDRFSAERPKGSFSTLEIQRTEQGDSAMYLCASSLERSRGNYQPQHFGDGTRLSIL.